This TCR beta chain was sequenced during a study of shared clonotypes between healthy human individuals. Positive CCR7 selection of CD45RO-negative cells yielded the naive CD8 cells, and terminally differentiated effector memory CD45RA+ cells were excluded. Here immunoSEQ multiplex PCR was the method, and the copy in TCRdb shows in-frame clones only, minus some. The sample lists some 2.1 million clones; approximately 94% were seen once. CDR3 length: 14 residues. Trimming took 3 bases from V and 4 from J, leaving 12 bases between them. Germline V CDR1 and CDR2: SGHDT, YYEEEE. The sequence came from a man between 18 and 29 years old in good health. Source material: naive CD8+ T cells sorted from blood. V is TRBV5-6 and J is TRBJ2-3; D gene unclear. CDR3 in amino acids: CASSSDGFADTQYF. In DNA, the CDR3 is TGTGCCAGCAGCTCTGACGGGTTTGCAGATACGCAGTATTTT.